The 9 T cell receptor beta chains presented below share a single source sample, sequenced in a study of cytomegalovirus exposure and HLA in healthy donors. PCR used 60 Vbeta primers and 13 Jbeta primers. The data were produced by immunoSEQ multiplex PCR, yet TCRdb's version contains in-frame clones alone and is incomplete. The data contain around 230,000 clones, about three quarters of them singletons. The sample consisted of PBMCs. Receptors were obtained from a male donor in good health and CMV-seronegative.

The chain uses TRBV9 and TRBJ2-3; D not certain. V lost 4 bases, J lost 5 bases, and 14 bases lay in between. Germline assignment: CDR1 SGDLS and CDR2 YYNGEE. The CDR3 runs to 14 residues. CDR3 residues: CASSTRNVQDTQYF. The CDR3 DNA is TGTGCCAGCAGCACGCGAAACGTCCAAGATACGCAGTATTTT.

V gene TRBV5-4 combines with J gene TRBJ2-5; D might be TRBD2 (6 bases). Trimming pared 4 bases from V and 5 bases from J, leaving 18 bases between. Germline V gives CDR1 SGHNT, CDR2 YYREEE (reference sequence). The CDR3 totals 15 residues. The CDR3 reads CASSREDSGLETQYF. The DNA for the CDR3 is TGTGCCAGCAGCAGGGAAGATAGCGGTTTGGAGACCCAGTACTTC.

The chain uses TRBV18 and TRBJ1-1; D not certain. Trimming shortened V by 3 bases and J by 5 bases, and 16 bases separated the two germline ends. The CDR3 has 15 amino acids. Germline V CDR1 and CDR2: KGHSH, LQKENI. CDR3 residues: CASSPLEVMETEAFF. The CDR3 DNA reads TGTGCCAGCTCACCTTTGGAAGTGATGGAGACTGAAGCTTTCTTT. Together with reference TRBV18 and TRBJ1-1, the CDR3 gives the full variable domain: NAGVMQNPRHLVRRRGQEARLRCSPMKGHSHVYWYRQLPEEGLKFMVYLQKENIIDESGMPKERFSAEFPKEGPSILRIQQVVRGDSAAYFCASSPLEVMETEAFFGQGTRLTVV.

This sequence joins TRBV4-1 and TRBJ2-7, with 12 bases matching TRBD2. The germline gives CDR1 MGHRA, CDR2 YSYEKL. CDR3 length: 15 amino acids. Trimming cost V 5 bases and J 4 bases; bases outside gene matches: 6. The CDR3 spells CASSNGLAGKYEQYF. Here the CDR3 DNA reads TGCGCCAGCAGCAACGGACTAGCGGGGAAGTACGAGCAGTACTTC.

The CDR3 bases are TGCGCCAGCAGCTTGGGGGCAGGGGTGGTTGAAGCTTTCTTT. Protein sequence: CASSLGAGVVEAFF. The V gene is TRBV5-1, the J gene TRBJ1-1; the D gene is possibly TRBD1 (6 bases). Germline V gene lookup returns CDR1 SGHRS and CDR2 YFSETQ. The CDR3 runs to 14 residues. The V gene lost 0 bases and the J gene lost 7 bases, with 13 bases spanning the gap.

The chain is built from TRBV19 and TRBJ2-1; TRBD2 matches at 9 bases. Looked up from germline, CDR1 is LNHDA and CDR2 is SQIVND (reference sequence). After removal of 3 bases from V and 2 bases from J, the junction contained 5 bases not matched to a gene. The CDR3 runs to 16 residues. The chain's CDR3 is CASSIGVAGAYNEQFF. Here the CDR3 DNA reads TGTGCCAGTAGTATTGGGGTAGCGGGAGCCTACAATGAGCAGTTCTTC.

The chain is built from TRBV7-6 and TRBJ2-7; 9 bases align to TRBD1. V gave up 3 bases and J gave up 2 bases; unmatched junction bases: 5. CDR3 length: 15 amino acids. Germline CDR1 SGHVS, CDR2 FNYEAQ. The CDR3 loop is CASSLERTGAYEQYF. The CDR3 DNA is TGTGCCAGCAGCTTGGAGCGGACAGGGGCCTACGAGCAGTACTTC.

This sequence joins TRBV27 and TRBJ2-2; the D is unclear. Trimming cost V 4 bases and J 4 bases, with 10 bases left between them. There are 14 residues in the CDR3. CDR1 is MNHEY, CDR2 SMNVEV, per germline (reference sequence). The CDR3 sequence: CASSWATATGELFF. For the CDR3, the DNA is TGTGCCAGCAGTTGGGCTACCGCCACCGGGGAGCTGTTTTTT.

The gene calls are TRBV30 and TRBJ1-3; D remains ambiguous. Germline V gene sequence: CDR1 GTSNPN, CDR2 SVGIG (reference sequence). The CDR3 sequence is 15 residues long. Trimming removed 5 bases from V and 0 bases from J, with 14 bases in between. The CDR3 loop is CAWGSNMHSGNTIYF. CDR3 sequence (DNA): TGTGCCTGGGGCTCGAACATGCACTCTGGAAACACCATATATTTT.